Listed below are T cell receptor beta chains from one sample, sequenced in a study of cytomegalovirus exposure and HLA in healthy donors. The table came from immunoSEQ multiplex PCR; TCRdb's copy has only in-frame clones and leaves some out. The sample shows about 98,000 clones, 80% to 90% of them seen only once. Sequencing was done on a sample of PBMCs. These receptors all stem from a middle-aged man in good health and CMV-seronegative. The CDR3 runs from the conserved cysteine through the conserved F or W. The order of the fields is V gene, clone size, J gene, D gene, CDR3 length, CDR3 DNA, CDR3 protein. A D gene is named only where the DNA matches it firmly. Clone size is not always given. Where it is, it says once, few, many or a class for expanded clones.

V: TRBV7-8; size: once; J: TRBJ2-7; D: NA; length: 15; DNA: TGTGCCAGCAGCTTAGTCAGGGTAAGCCCCTACGAGCAGTACTTC; CDR3: CASSLVRVSPYEQYF
V: TRBV6-5; size: few; J: TRBJ1-1; D: NA; length: 14; DNA: TGTGCCAGCAGTCCCTCGACGGGAAACACTGAAGCTTTCTTT; CDR3: CASSPSTGNTEAFF
V: TRBV7-2; size: NA; J: TRBJ1-3; D: NA; length: 17; DNA: TGTGCCAGCAGTTCCCGGCGGGGGCCGAGCTCTGGAAACACCATATATTTT; CDR3: CASSSRRGPSSGNTIYF
V: TRBV5-4; size: once; J: TRBJ2-1; D: TRBD1; length: 16; DNA: TGTGCCAGCAGCTTAGACAGGGAAGTTTACTACAATGAGCAGTTCTTC; CDR3: CASSLDREVYYNEQFF
V: TRBV5-1; size: once; J: TRBJ1-3; D: NA; length: 15; DNA: TGCGCCAGCAGCTCAAGCACTAACTCTGGAAACACCATATATTTT; CDR3: CASSSSTNSGNTIYF
V: TRBV4-3; size: NA; J: TRBJ2-5; D: NA; length: 14; DNA: TGCGCCAGCAGCCAAGGACAGTATCAAGAGACCCAGTACTTC; CDR3: CASSQGQYQETQYF
V: TRBV19; size: NA; J: TRBJ2-5; D: TRBD1; length: 14; DNA: TGTGCCAGTAGTATGACAGGGGCCAAAGAGACCCAGTACTTC; CDR3: CASSMTGAKETQYF
V: TRBV28; size: NA; J: TRBJ1-2; D: NA; length: 13; DNA: TGTGCCAGCAGAGCGACGGGGGTGGGGGGTTACACCTTC; CDR3: CASRATGVGGYTF
V: TRBV28; size: NA; J: TRBJ2-7; D: NA; length: 14; DNA: TGTGCCAGCAGCCCACAGGGAACAAGTTACGAGCAGTACTTC; CDR3: CASSPQGTSYEQYF
V: TRBV10-2; size: NA; J: TRBJ2-2; D: NA; length: 11; DNA: TGCGCCAGCAGTGGCGGGGGGGAGCTGTTTTTT; CDR3: CASSGGGELFF
V: TRBV19; size: NA; J: TRBJ2-1; D: TRBD2; length: 15; DNA: TGTGCCAGTAGCCCCGGACTAGCGGGGGTCGGTGAGCAGTTCTTC; CDR3: CASSPGLAGVGEQFF
V: TRBV5-1; size: NA; J: TRBJ1-5; D: TRBD1; length: 15; DNA: TGCGCCAGCAGCTACGGGACAGGGAGCAATCAGCCCCAGCATTTT; CDR3: CASSYGTGSNQPQHF
V: TRBV20-1; size: NA; J: TRBJ1-1; D: TRBD1; length: 11; DNA: TGCAGTGCTTACAGGGGGTGTGAAGCTTTCTTT; CDR3: CSAYRGCEAFF
V: TRBV7-6; size: NA; J: TRBJ2-3; D: NA; length: 14; DNA: TGTGCCAGCAGCAAGACAGGTGGCACAGATACGCAGTATTTT; CDR3: CASSKTGGTDTQYF
V: TRBV10-3; size: NA; J: TRBJ2-7; D: NA; length: 12; DNA: TGTGCCATCATGGACAGTGCCTACGAGCAGTACTTC; CDR3: CAIMDSAYEQYF
V: TRBV11-2; size: NA; J: TRBJ1-3; D: NA; length: 16; DNA: TGTGCCAGCAGCCGAAGACCCGGAGGCTCTGGAAACACCATATATTTT; CDR3: CASSRRPGGSGNTIYF
V: TRBV6-1; size: NA; J: TRBJ1-6; D: NA; length: 14; DNA: TGTGCCAGCAGTGAATCAGGGGCACGTTCACCCCTCCACTTT; CDR3: CASSESGARSPLHF
V: TRBV6-6; size: once; J: TRBJ2-2; D: NA; length: 14; DNA: TGTGCCAGCAGTCAGGGCCGGGACACCGGGGAGCTGTTTTTT; CDR3: CASSQGRDTGELFF
V: TRBV2; size: NA; J: TRBJ1-2; D: NA; length: 15; DNA: TGTGCCAGCAGCATAACAGGGATAGCTAACTATGGCTACACCTTC; CDR3: CASSITGIANYGYTF
V: TRBV9; size: NA; J: TRBJ2-2; D: NA; length: 16; DNA: TGTGCCAGCAGCGTAGTGCCAGGGGCGAGAACCGGGGAGCTGTTTTTT; CDR3: CASSVVPGARTGELFF
V: TRBV9; size: NA; J: TRBJ2-3; D: NA; length: 14; DNA: TGTGCCAGCAGCGTCAGGGGCCTCACAGATACGCAGTATTTT; CDR3: CASSVRGLTDTQYF
V: TRBV20-1; size: NA; J: TRBJ2-7; D: NA; length: 11; DNA: TGCAGTGCTACAGGAACCTACGAGCAGTACTTC; CDR3: CSATGTYEQYF
V: TRBV6-1; size: NA; J: TRBJ1-3; D: NA; length: 15; DNA: TGTGCCAGCACCGACAGGTCTCTATCTGGAAACACCATATATTTT; CDR3: CASTDRSLSGNTIYF
V: TRBV9; size: NA; J: TRBJ2-7; D: TRBD1; length: 14; DNA: TGTGCCAGCAGCGCCCAGGGACAGATATACGAGCAGTACTTC; CDR3: CASSAQGQIYEQYF
V: TRBV4-1; size: NA; J: TRBJ2-7; D: TRBD1; length: 15; DNA: TGCGCCAGCAGCCAAGTCGGGCAGGGGGCTTACGAGCAGTACTTC; CDR3: CASSQVGQGAYEQYF
V: TRBV6-1; size: NA; J: TRBJ2-3; D: TRBD1; length: 15; DNA: TGTGCCAGCAGTTTAGACAGGGGTCCCACAGATACGCAGTATTTT; CDR3: CASSLDRGPTDTQYF
V: TRBV7-8; size: NA; J: TRBJ2-2; D: NA; length: 14; DNA: TGTGCCAGCAGTTCTAGCGCGAACACCGGGGAGCTGTTTTTT; CDR3: CASSSSANTGELFF
V: TRBV11-3; size: NA; J: TRBJ2-2; D: NA; length: 16; DNA: TGTGCCAGCAGCTTAGTGTGGCAGGGGGGCACCGGGGAGCTGTTTTTT; CDR3: CASSLVWQGGTGELFF
V: TRBV4-1; size: NA; J: TRBJ2-5; D: NA; length: 14; DNA: NA; CDR3: CASSQSLYQETQYF
V: TRBV9; size: NA; J: TRBJ1-5; D: TRBD1; length: 15; DNA: TGTGCCAGCAGCTCGACAGGGGGAGCAGGGCAGCCCCAGCATTTT; CDR3: CASSSTGGAGQPQHF
V: TRBV7-2; size: NA; J: TRBJ2-1; D: NA; length: 14; DNA: TGTGCCAGCAGCTTAGCGGGGGGGCCTTTTGAGCAGTTCTTC; CDR3: CASSLAGGPFEQFF
V: TRBV23-1; size: NA; J: TRBJ1-1; D: TRBD1; length: 14; DNA: TGCGCCAGCAGTCACCGGGACAGGGCCTCTGAAGCTTTCTTT; CDR3: CASSHRDRASEAFF
V: TRBV27; size: NA; J: TRBJ1-1; D: TRBD1; length: 16; DNA: TGTGCCAGCAGTTTCATGGACAGGGGGTGGAGGACTGAAGCTTTCTTT; CDR3: CASSFMDRGWRTEAFF
V: TRBV29-1; size: few; J: TRBJ1-3; D: TRBD1; length: 13; DNA: TGCAGCGTTCGGACAGGTGGAGGAAACACCATATATTTT; CDR3: CSVRTGGGNTIYF
V: TRBV6-1; size: NA; J: TRBJ1-1; D: NA; length: 14; DNA: TGTGCCAGCGGAGTAGGGGGGGGGAACACTGAAGCTTTCTTT; CDR3: CASGVGGGNTEAFF
V: TRBV5-4; size: once; J: TRBJ1-6; D: NA; length: 16; DNA: TGTGCCAGCAGCTCTCGGGGTAGCTCCTATAATTCACCCCTCCACTTT; CDR3: CASSSRGSSYNSPLHF
V: TRBV11-2; size: NA; J: TRBJ2-7; D: TRBD1; length: 14; DNA: TGTGCCAGCAGCACGGGACAGGGGGCGTACGAGCAGTACTTC; CDR3: CASSTGQGAYEQYF
V: TRBV5-6; size: NA; J: TRBJ2-4; D: TRBD1; length: 18; DNA: TGTGCCAGCAGCTCCCAGGCCAGGGGGCCACAGCCCAAAAACATTCAGTACTTC; CDR3: CASSSQARGPQPKNIQYF
V: TRBV16; size: NA; J: TRBJ2-7; D: NA; length: 11; DNA: TGTGCCAGCAGCCAAGGGGGAGGGCAGTACTTC; CDR3: CASSQGGGQYF
V: TRBV5-5; size: NA; J: TRBJ2-3; D: NA; length: 17; DNA: TGTGCCAGCAGCTCTCAAGCGGTAGCGGTGCAGGCAGATACGCAGTATTTT; CDR3: CASSSQAVAVQADTQYF
V: TRBV29-1; size: NA; J: TRBJ2-7; D: NA; length: 16; DNA: TGCAGCGTTGAATACAGTACAGCCCCGGGGTCCTACGAGCAGTACTTC; CDR3: CSVEYSTAPGSYEQYF
V: TRBV7-8; size: NA; J: TRBJ2-7; D: NA; length: 11; DNA: TGTGCCAGCAGCAACAGGGACGAGCAGTACTTC; CDR3: CASSNRDEQYF
V: TRBV5-1; size: NA; J: TRBJ2-6; D: NA; length: 17; DNA: TGCGCCAGCAGCTTGGCGAGGGGGACCAAAGGGGCCAACGTCCTGACTTTC; CDR3: CASSLARGTKGANVLTF
V: TRBV2; size: NA; J: TRBJ1-4; D: NA; length: 14; DNA: TGTGCCAGCAGTGATCGGACAGCGTTCGAAAAACTGTTTTTT; CDR3: CASSDRTAFEKLFF
V: TRBV5-1; size: NA; J: TRBJ2-5; D: NA; length: 14; DNA: TGCGCCAGCAGCTTGGCCCCTAGCGAAGAGACCCAGTACTTC; CDR3: CASSLAPSEETQYF
V: TRBV27; size: once; J: TRBJ2-5; D: TRBD2; length: 16; DNA: TGTGCCAGCAGTTTTCGTAGCGGGGGATCACAAGAGACCCAGTACTTC; CDR3: CASSFRSGGSQETQYF
V: TRBV5-1; size: NA; J: TRBJ2-3; D: TRBD2; length: 18; DNA: TGCGCCAGCAGCACGGGACTAGCGGGGGGGCCAGGTGAAGATACGCAGTATTTT; CDR3: CASSTGLAGGPGEDTQYF
V: TRBV4-1; size: NA; J: TRBJ2-4; D: TRBD2; length: 15; DNA: TGCGCCAGCAGCCAAGAAAGCGGGGTTCAAAACATTCAGTACTTC; CDR3: CASSQESGVQNIQYF
V: TRBV5-1; size: NA; J: TRBJ2-3; D: TRBD2; length: 14; DNA: TGCGCCAGCAGCCAAGCGGGGGGGCTTGATACGCAGTATTTT; CDR3: CASSQAGGLDTQYF
V: TRBV30; size: NA; J: TRBJ1-2; D: NA; length: 14; DNA: TGTGCCTGGAGGTACATGACTCTATCGGGGGGCTACACCTTC; CDR3: CAWRYMTLSGGYTF
V: TRBV2; size: NA; J: TRBJ1-5; D: NA; length: 14; DNA: TGTGCCAGCACTCTAGAACGGGGGGGGCAGCCCCAGCATTTT; CDR3: CASTLERGGQPQHF
V: TRBV5-4; size: NA; J: TRBJ1-6; D: NA; length: 14; DNA: TGTGCCAGCAGCCCCGGGGGGGTAGACTCACCCCTCCACTTT; CDR3: CASSPGGVDSPLHF
V: TRBV11-2; size: NA; J: TRBJ2-7; D: TRBD1; length: 14; DNA: TGTGCCAGCAGCTCCGGGACAGGTCACTACGAGCAGTACTTC; CDR3: CASSSGTGHYEQYF
V: TRBV27; size: NA; J: TRBJ2-2; D: NA; length: 17; DNA: TGTGCCAGCAGTTTATCTCATCGGGGGTACTTCACCGGGGAGCTGTTTTTT; CDR3: CASSLSHRGYFTGELFF
V: TRBV5-1; size: NA; J: TRBJ2-1; D: TRBD1; length: 15; DNA: TGCGCCAGCAGCTTGGGACAGGGGGCTATGGATGAGCAGTTCTTC; CDR3: CASSLGQGAMDEQFF